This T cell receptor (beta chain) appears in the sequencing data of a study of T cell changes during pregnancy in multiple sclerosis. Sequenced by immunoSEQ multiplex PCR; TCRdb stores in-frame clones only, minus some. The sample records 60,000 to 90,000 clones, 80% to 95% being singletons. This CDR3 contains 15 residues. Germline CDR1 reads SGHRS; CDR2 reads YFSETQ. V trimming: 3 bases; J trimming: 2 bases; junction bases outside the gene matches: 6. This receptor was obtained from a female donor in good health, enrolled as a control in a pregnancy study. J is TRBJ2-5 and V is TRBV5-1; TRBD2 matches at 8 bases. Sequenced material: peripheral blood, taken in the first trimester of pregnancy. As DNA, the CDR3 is TGCGCCAGCAGCTCCCTGGTAGCGGGGCAAGAGACCCAGTACTTC. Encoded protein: CASSSLVAGQETQYF.